The rows below give T cell receptor beta chains drawn from one sample of a study of cytomegalovirus exposure and HLA in healthy donors. TCRdb's copy holds only in-frame clones and misses some; the assay was immunoSEQ multiplex PCR. The sample contains hundreds of thousands of clones, roughly 90% of which appear only once. The sequenced material came from PBMCs. The receptors derive from a woman under 30 in good health and CMV-seronegative. Each CDR3 is given with its conserved first and last residue. The order of the fields is D gene, J gene, V gene, clone size, CDR3 length, CDR3 DNA, CDR3 protein. The D gene is left open where the match is weak. Clone size is shown for a subset of rows, as once, few, many or a class of expanded clone.

TRBD2,TRBJ2-7,TRBV14,-,15,TGTGCCAGCAGCCCAAGATCGGGGGGGCCCTACGAGCAGTACTTC,CASSPRSGGPYEQYF
-,TRBJ2-3,TRBV19,-,14,TGTGCCACCACGGGACGAGGGGGTCGTAATACGCAGTATTTT,CATTGRGGRNTQYF
-,TRBJ2-7,TRBV11-1,-,14,TGTGCCAGCAGCTTAGATCTTAGAGGCGACGAGCAGTACTTC,CASSLDLRGDEQYF
TRBD1,TRBJ1-6,TRBV25-1,once,15,TGTGCCAGCAGTGAATTCAGGGGACAGAATTCACCCCTCCACTTT,CASSEFRGQNSPLHF
TRBD1,TRBJ2-7,TRBV19,-,15,TGTGCCAGTAGGAAAACAGGGTGGGACAGATCCGAGCAGTACTTC,CASRKTGWDRSEQYF
-,TRBJ2-3,TRBV11-3,-,12,TGTGCCAGCTACGGGAGCACAGATACGCAGTATTTT,CASYGSTDTQYF
TRBD2,TRBJ2-1,TRBV9,once,14,TGTGCCAGCAGCGGGACTAGCGGGGACCATGAGCAGTTCTTC,CASSGTSGDHEQFF
TRBD2,TRBJ2-3,TRBV2,-,16,TGTGCCAGCAGTGAATCCGAGCGGGGGGCCCCAGATACGCAGTATTTT,CASSESERGAPDTQYF
-,TRBJ2-7,TRBV9,-,14,TGTGCCAGCAGCGTAGGGGGGGTCACCTACGAGCAGTACTTC,CASSVGGVTYEQYF
-,TRBJ2-7,TRBV9,once,13,TGTGCCAGCAGCGTATCTGCGGGCGGCGAGCAGTACTTC,CASSVSAGGEQYF
TRBD1,TRBJ2-5,TRBV5-4,-,13,TGTGCCAGCAGCTCAGGGGGCGCAGAGACCCAGTACTTC,CASSSGGAETQYF
TRBD1,TRBJ1-2,TRBV7-9,-,17,TGTGCCAGCAGCCCCGGATTCGGGGACAGGGACAACTATGGCTACACCTTC,CASSPGFGDRDNYGYTF
TRBD1,TRBJ1-1,TRBV7-9,once,13,TGTGCCAGCAGTCCCGGGACAGGGAATGAAGCTTTCTTT,CASSPGTGNEAFF
-,TRBJ2-7,TRBV4-1,-,13,TGCGCCAGCAGCCCCCAGGGCTTTTACGAGCAGTACTTC,CASSPQGFYEQYF
-,TRBJ2-3,TRBV5-1,-,14,TGCGCCAGCAGCTCGAGGAGACTGGCAGATACGCAGTATTTT,CASSSRRLADTQYF
-,TRBJ2-1,TRBV4-3,-,15,TGCGCCAGCAGCCAAGGGGATCCGGGAATAGGTGAGCAGTTCTTC,CASSQGDPGIGEQFF
TRBD1,TRBJ2-6,TRBV27,-,17,TGTGCCAGTAGAAACGGGGACAGGGGGTCAGGGGCCAACGTCCTGACTTTC,CASRNGDRGSGANVLTF
TRBD1,TRBJ2-5,TRBV6-6,few,16,TGTGCCAGCAGTCCGTTCGGACAGGACCGACAAGAGACCCAGTACTTC,CASSPFGQDRQETQYF
-,TRBJ2-3,TRBV6-5,-,15,TGTGCCAGCAGGCCCTACTACGGGGGAACAGATACGCAGTATTTT,CASRPYYGGTDTQYF
-,TRBJ2-7,TRBV9,once,13,TGTGCCAGCAGCGCGGGGTACAGCAGCGAGCAGTACTTC,CASSAGYSSEQYF
TRBD2,TRBJ2-2,TRBV4-1,-,20,TGCGCCAGCAGCCCCATCGAAGGACTAGCGGGTCATGTGGGGACCGGGGAGCTGTTTTTT,CASSPIEGLAGHVGTGELFF
TRBD1,TRBJ2-7,TRBV6-1,-,15,TGTGCCAGCAGTGTTTGGGACAGGGCTTCCTACGAGCAGTACTTC,CASSVWDRASYEQYF
-,TRBJ2-5,TRBV5-6,-,13,TGTGCCAGCAGCTTCGCCAGCCAAGAGACCCAGTACTTC,CASSFASQETQYF
-,TRBJ1-6,TRBV2,-,18,TGTGCCAGCAGTGAAAGGGGATCCCAAACGACCAATAATTCACCCCTCCACTTT,CASSERGSQTTNNSPLHF
TRBD1,TRBJ1-5,TRBV4-2,-,16,TGTGCCAGCAGCCAAGGCGACAGGGGCGGCAATCAGCCCCAGCATTTT,CASSQGDRGGNQPQHF
TRBD1,TRBJ1-2,TRBV4-2,-,14,TGTGCCAGTGCTCCGGGACAGGACAACTATGGCTACACCTTC,CASAPGQDNYGYTF
TRBD1,TRBJ1-2,TRBV6-5,-,14,TGTGCCAGCAGTTACTCGAGACAGGGCTATGGCTACACCTTC,CASSYSRQGYGYTF
-,TRBJ2-3,TRBV29-1,once,14,TGCAGCGTTGAAGAGACAGCTAGGACAGATACGCAGTATTTT,CSVEETARTDTQYF
-,TRBJ1-2,TRBV5-1,-,13,TGCGCCAGCAGCCCCGGGACTAACTATGGCTACACCTTC,CASSPGTNYGYTF
TRBD2,TRBJ2-7,TRBV29-1,-,13,TGCAGCGTTGTGAGCGGGGGGGCTTACGAGCAGTACTTC,CSVVSGGAYEQYF
-,TRBJ2-5,TRBV4-3,-,15,TGCGCCAGCAGCCAAGATGGTGCTAGCGAAGAGACCCAGTACTTC,CASSQDGASEETQYF
-,TRBJ1-1,TRBV5-4,-,15,TGTGCCAGCAGTCTGACAGGCCTCATGAACACTGAAGCTTTCTTT,CASSLTGLMNTEAFF
TRBD1,TRBJ1-2,TRBV9,-,15,TGTGCCAGCAGAGCCACCGGGACAGCGAACTCGGGCTACACCTTC,CASRATGTANSGYTF
-,TRBJ2-4,TRBV19,-,19,TGTGCCAGTAGTATTACGTCAGGGGCCGCAGTGACCTTCAAAAACATTCAGTACTTC,CASSITSGAAVTFKNIQYF
TRBD2,TRBJ2-7,TRBV29-1,-,15,TGCAGCGTTTCCGGGACTAGCGGGAGTAACTACGAGCAGTACTTC,CSVSGTSGSNYEQYF
-,TRBJ1-1,TRBV7-8,-,13,TGTGCCACCCTATCACTTGGGGAGACTGAAGCTTTCTTT,CATLSLGETEAFF
-,TRBJ2-7,TRBV7-8,-,14,TGTGCCAGCAGCCCGCAGGGGAGCATCTACGAGCAGTACTTC,CASSPQGSIYEQYF
-,TRBJ2-7,TRBV6-1,-,14,TGTGCCAGCAGACTAGGCGTCAGCTCCTACGAGCAGTACTTC,CASRLGVSSYEQYF
-,TRBJ2-7,TRBV18,few,14,TGTGCCAGCTCACCAACGCAGGCACATTACGAGCAGTACTTC,CASSPTQAHYEQYF
TRBD1,TRBJ2-5,TRBV28,-,17,TGTGCCAGCAGTTTCATAAATCCGGGACAGACTGAAGAGACCCAGTACTTC,CASSFINPGQTEETQYF
-,TRBJ2-7,TRBV19,-,13,TGTGCCAGTAGTCCCGACGGGTTCTACGAGCAGTACTTC,CASSPDGFYEQYF
-,TRBJ1-2,TRBV30,-,13,TGTGCCTGGAGTTCAGGGTTCGGCTATGGCTACACCTTC,CAWSSGFGYGYTF